This is a list of T cell receptor beta chains from one sample in a study of blood T cell repertoires in COVID-19. TCRdb's table, derived via immunoSEQ multiplex PCR, lists solely in-frame clones and lacks some. The table records over 200,000 clones, about 93% of them present only once. Source material: peripheral blood. These receptors originate from a man in his 60s with COVID-19, enrolled during active disease. Each CDR3 is given with its conserved first and last residue. The order of the fields is V gene, clone size, D gene, J gene, CDR3 DNA, CDR3 protein. The D gene is left open where the match is weak. Only part of the rows carry a size: once, few, many, or a class if the clone is expanded.

V gene: TRBV7-9; clone size: few; D gene: NA; J gene: TRBJ1-2; CDR3 DNA: TGTGCCAGCAGCTTAGCCTCTTCTGGGCTGAGTGGCTACACCTTC; CDR3 protein: CASSLASSGLSGYTF
V gene: TRBV5-1; clone size: NA; D gene: TRBD1; J gene: TRBJ2-7; CDR3 DNA: TGCGCCAGCAGCCCGGCCGGGACAGACTACGAGCAGTACTTC; CDR3 protein: CASSPAGTDYEQYF
V gene: TRBV28; clone size: NA; D gene: NA; J gene: TRBJ1-1; CDR3 DNA: TGTGCCAGCAGCCGAGGGACTGCCAACACTGAAGCTTTCTTT; CDR3 protein: CASSRGTANTEAFF
V gene: TRBV3-1/TRBV3-2; clone size: NA; D gene: NA; J gene: TRBJ1-2; CDR3 DNA: TGTGCCAGCAGCCAATCGGGCACTAGTAACTATGGCTACACCTTC; CDR3 protein: CASSQSGTSNYGYTF
V gene: TRBV27; clone size: NA; D gene: NA; J gene: TRBJ2-1; CDR3 DNA: TGTGCCAGCAGCCACGACCAGAGGGGCGCGGGGTACAATGAGCAGTTCTTC; CDR3 protein: CASSHDQRGAGYNEQFF
V gene: TRBV7-2; clone size: NA; D gene: TRBD1; J gene: TRBJ2-1; CDR3 DNA: TGTGCCAGCAGCCCCGGGACAGGGGGATACAATGAGCAGTTCTTC; CDR3 protein: CASSPGTGGYNEQFF
V gene: TRBV28; clone size: NA; D gene: TRBD2; J gene: TRBJ2-1; CDR3 DNA: TGTGCCAGCAGTCCCGGGACTAGCGGGAGTTATGAGCAGTTCTTC; CDR3 protein: CASSPGTSGSYEQFF
V gene: TRBV19; clone size: NA; D gene: TRBD2; J gene: TRBJ2-7; CDR3 DNA: TGTGCCAGTAGTGTACTAGCGGGAGGTGGGTACGAGCAGTACTTC; CDR3 protein: CASSVLAGGGYEQYF
V gene: TRBV7-2; clone size: NA; D gene: NA; J gene: TRBJ2-1; CDR3 DNA: TGTGCCAGCAGCTTAGCGAGGCCAGGGTTCCGCGGGACCTACAATGAGCAGTTCTTC; CDR3 protein: CASSLARPGFRGTYNEQFF
V gene: TRBV9; clone size: once; D gene: TRBD1; J gene: TRBJ1-1; CDR3 DNA: TGTGCCAGCAGCGTACAGGGGGCGCGGGGCACTGAAGCTTTCTTT; CDR3 protein: CASSVQGARGTEAFF
V gene: TRBV2; clone size: NA; D gene: TRBD2; J gene: TRBJ2-6; CDR3 DNA: TGTGCCAGCAGGCCCGGGGCGGGAGTCCCTGGGGCCAACGTCCTGACTTTC; CDR3 protein: CASRPGAGVPGANVLTF
V gene: TRBV27; clone size: few; D gene: NA; J gene: TRBJ2-7; CDR3 DNA: TGTGCCAGCAGCGACGGCACAGGGTCCCCTGACTACGAGCAGTACTTC; CDR3 protein: CASSDGTGSPDYEQYF
V gene: TRBV15; clone size: NA; D gene: TRBD1; J gene: TRBJ2-1; CDR3 DNA: TGTGCCACCAGCAGCCGGGACAGGGGGTTCGATGAGCAGTTCTTC; CDR3 protein: CATSSRDRGFDEQFF
V gene: TRBV7-9; clone size: NA; D gene: NA; J gene: TRBJ1-1; CDR3 DNA: TGTGCCAGCATCTCCACTATTGGAGCTTTCTTT; CDR3 protein: CASISTIGAFF
V gene: TRBV2; clone size: NA; D gene: TRBD1; J gene: TRBJ2-7; CDR3 DNA: TGTGCCAGCAGGCGGGACAGGGGGCACTACGAGCAGTACTTC; CDR3 protein: CASRRDRGHYEQYF
V gene: TRBV3-1/TRBV3-2; clone size: NA; D gene: TRBD1; J gene: TRBJ2-2; CDR3 DNA: TGTGCCAGCAGCCTAGGACAGGGCGACACCGGGGAGCTGTTTTTT; CDR3 protein: CASSLGQGDTGELFF
V gene: TRBV5-4; clone size: NA; D gene: NA; J gene: TRBJ2-6; CDR3 DNA: TGTGCCAGCAGCAAACAGGGCTTCTCTGGGGCCAACGTCCTGACTTTC; CDR3 protein: CASSKQGFSGANVLTF
V gene: TRBV5-1; clone size: NA; D gene: NA; J gene: TRBJ1-6; CDR3 DNA: TGCGCCAGCAGCTTGACAACCCGGACAGAAAGTAGGAGCTCCTATAATTCACCCCTCCACTTT; CDR3 protein: CASSLTTRTESRSSYNSPLHF
V gene: TRBV4-3; clone size: NA; D gene: NA; J gene: TRBJ1-5; CDR3 DNA: TGCGCCAGCAGCCAAGAGCATAGGAGGGGTGGCAATCAGCCCCAGCATTTT; CDR3 protein: CASSQEHRRGGNQPQHF
V gene: TRBV19; clone size: NA; D gene: TRBD1; J gene: TRBJ1-5; CDR3 DNA: TGTGCCAGTAGTACGGGGACAGAAAATCAGCCCCAGCATTTT; CDR3 protein: CASSTGTENQPQHF
V gene: TRBV10-3; clone size: few; D gene: NA; J gene: TRBJ1-1; CDR3 DNA: TGTGCCATCAGTGAGTCGTCGTCCCAACCGGGCACTGAAGCTTTCTTT; CDR3 protein: CAISESSSQPGTEAFF
V gene: TRBV9; clone size: NA; D gene: TRBD1; J gene: TRBJ2-1; CDR3 DNA: TGTGCCAGCAGCGCGGGACAGGGGAAGGGCAATGAGCAGTTCTTC; CDR3 protein: CASSAGQGKGNEQFF
V gene: TRBV28; clone size: NA; D gene: TRBD1; J gene: TRBJ1-5; CDR3 DNA: TGTGCCAGCAGTTCGGTTGGACAGGGCTTGAGTCAGCCCCAGCATTTT; CDR3 protein: CASSSVGQGLSQPQHF
V gene: TRBV5-1; clone size: NA; D gene: TRBD1; J gene: TRBJ2-1; CDR3 DNA: TGCGCCAGCAAAAACAGGGGTAGGTCCTACAATGAGCAGTTCTTC; CDR3 protein: CASKNRGRSYNEQFF
V gene: TRBV25-1; clone size: NA; D gene: TRBD1; J gene: TRBJ2-1; CDR3 DNA: TGTGCCAGCAGTAAAATCACAGGGGGCATTAGCAATGAGCAGTTCTTC; CDR3 protein: CASSKITGGISNEQFF
V gene: TRBV7-2; clone size: NA; D gene: NA; J gene: TRBJ1-4; CDR3 DNA: TGTGCCAGCAGCTTATTGTCTGTCACCGACAGCTCAACGGGAAAACTGTTTTTT; CDR3 protein: CASSLLSVTDSSTGKLFF
V gene: TRBV19; clone size: NA; D gene: TRBD2; J gene: TRBJ2-2; CDR3 DNA: TGTGCCACCACCAGAGGTGGGACTAGCGGGAGGAGGAACACCGGGGAGCTGTTTTTT; CDR3 protein: CATTRGGTSGRRNTGELFF
V gene: TRBV10-2; clone size: NA; D gene: NA; J gene: TRBJ1-1; CDR3 DNA: TGCGCCAGCACACCCTTGGGGGGGTCGAACACTGAAGCTTTCTTT; CDR3 protein: CASTPLGGSNTEAFF
V gene: TRBV6-5; clone size: NA; D gene: TRBD2; J gene: TRBJ2-7; CDR3 DNA: TGTGCCAGCAGTTCCTGGACTAGCGGGAGCTCCTACGAGCAGTACTTC; CDR3 protein: CASSSWTSGSSYEQYF
V gene: TRBV9; clone size: NA; D gene: TRBD1; J gene: TRBJ1-1; CDR3 DNA: TGTGCCAGCAGCGTTAGGACAGGGGAGAACACTGAAGCTTTCTTT; CDR3 protein: CASSVRTGENTEAFF